The 6 T cell receptor beta chains reported below all come from one sample, sequenced in a study of T cell responses to AZD1222 COVID-19 vaccine (dated by TCRdb to the early 2020s). The library was produced with the immunoSEQ multiplex PCR assay. The table was pulled from immuneACCESS by TCRdb, which kept in-frame rearrangements only. Such tables lose some clones; where checked, under half of the loss comes from unresolved V genes, and the rest has no known cause. This sample gives almost 65,000 clones in total; roughly 84% of them show up just once. Of the sample, less than 9.5% is held by the ten largest clones. Taken with the paper, the label for time point translates to: baseline before first vaccination. The input for sequencing was peripheral blood, taken on day 0 of AZD1222 vaccination. The receptors were sampled from an adult in good health.

This clone was observed once. The rearrangement joins TRBV2 to TRBJ2-3; D call uncertain. Germline V lookup: CDR1 SNHLY, CDR2 FYNNEI. The CDR3 is 14 amino acids. With 6 bases removed from V and 2 bases from J, the gap between germline ends came to 12 bases. The CDR3 DNA follows: TGTGCCAGCAGCCGGACCCCAAACACAGATACGCAGTATTTT. The encoded protein is CASSRTPNTDTQYF.

The rearrangement links TRBV2 to TRBJ1-2, with unresolved D. The germline CDR1 and CDR2 sequences are SNHLY and FYNNEI. The V end lost 1 base, the J end lost 3 bases, and 6 bases lay between the germline ends. CDR3 size: 13 residues. CDR3 DNA: TGTGCCAGCAGTGAAGACAGCTACTATGGCTACACCTTC. Translation gives CASSEDSYYGYTF. Combining the CDR3 with reference TRBV2 and TRBJ1-2 gives the whole variable domain EPEVTQTPSHQVTQMGQEVILRCVPISNHLYFYWYRQILGQKVEFLVSFYNNEISEKSEIFDDQFSVERPDGSNFTLKIRSTKLEDSAMYFCASSEDSYYGYTFGSGTRLTVV.

Judged by abundance, this clone is medium-sized. J is TRBJ1-5 and V is TRBV7-8; 8 nucleotides match TRBD1. The V and J ends lost 7 bases and 6 bases, in that order; junction bases with no gene match: 5. This CDR3 has 13 amino acids. Per the germline V gene, CDR1 is SGHVS and CDR2 is FQNEAQ. DNA of the CDR3: TGTGCCAGCACAGGACAGGGTAGTCAGCCCCAGCATTTT. Translating it yields CASTGQGSQPQHF.

The rearrangement links TRBV2 to TRBJ1-1; D gene uncertain. Per the germline V gene, CDR1 is SNHLY and CDR2 is FYNNEI. Trimming removed 8 bases at V and 0 bases at J, with 10 bases between. This CDR3 is built from 13 residues. The CDR3 bases are TGTGCCAGCGGGAGGATGATGAACACTGAAGCTTTCTTT. It translates to CASGRMMNTEAFF.

The chain links TRBV20-1 to TRBJ1-4, with D unclear. This CDR3 comprises 11 residues. CDR1 is DFQATT, CDR2 SNEGSKA, per germline (reference sequence). The germline V and J ends were trimmed by 3 bases and 6 bases, with 5 bases remaining between them. CDR3: CSASHDEKLFF. CDR3 in DNA: TGCAGTGCTAGCCACGATGAAAAACTGTTTTTT.

The rearrangement links TRBV15 to TRBJ1-5, with D maybe TRBD1 (5 bases). V lost 1 base and J lost 2, with 12 bases in between. Germline CDR1 is LNHNV and CDR2 is YYDKDF (reference sequence). This CDR3 is 16 amino acids long. The DNA of the CDR3 is TGTGCCACCAGCAGAGCTAGAGGGGTGGGCAATCAGCCCCAGCATTTT. Residues: CATSRARGVGNQPQHF.